Given below is one T cell receptor (beta chain) in context. Its antigen target is currently unknown. No much larger clone is present one base from it, and per-base qualities are unavailable. The sample is drawn from a study of blood T cell repertoires in COVID-19 (dated by TCRdb to the early 2020s). Regarding the study in general: Collaborator samples came from the United States, Italy and Spain and covered acute and convalescent phases of COVID-19. The repertoires were made available in a free public database intended to serve as a resource for research on the immune response to SARS-CoV-2. Deeply sampled blood TCRbeta repertoires from subjects exposed to, actively infected with, or recovered from COVID-19 were included in the dataset. The samples were drawn from two sources: the first 160 participants of the ongoing ImmuneRACE study, and 1,000 to 1,500 subjects contributed by 6 global collaborators. The material from the prospective study consisted of cDNA or gDNA derived from T cells, B-cell-depleted T cells, or PBMCs. Nearly every sample came with metadata listing a de-identified subject ID, COVID-19 status, age in years and sex. Where HLA class I and class II types were available, the types were taken from metadata supplied by the sample provider, not from assay-based typing. The paper as a whole reports these results and caveats: How much clinical and demographic metadata was included differed by source and by participant, and the metadata was provided uncurated.

The immunoSEQ Assay, a bias-controlled multiplex PCR, was used to amplify TCRbeta CDR3 regions from genomic DNA. The paper's processing steps were these. Nucleated cell counts per sample were estimated from amplification of reference gene primers within the assay. To quantify the absolute abundance of each unique TCRbeta CDR3 rearrangement, sequence reads were collapsed and filtered. For each sample, productive Simpson clonality was calculated as the square root of Simpson's diversity index across productive rearrangements. The source is immuneACCESS, and TCRdb retained only in-frame sequences with V and J called. Part of the clones is not carried over; for the studies checked, unresolved V genes explain less than half of this, and the remainder is unexplained. The V and J calls and clone size come from that table; D and trimming were worked out from the DNA. This sample is represented by under 350,000 clones; roughly nine tenths of them were singletons. The top ten clonotypes cover 1.8% of the sample.

V has 2 bases trimmed and J has 0 bases trimmed; junction bases matching no gene number 10. Including the terminal cysteine and phenylalanine, the CDR3 comprises 19 residues. Kept here is only the CDR3 DNA, which spans 57 bases and is read in frame from base 1. The CDR1 and CDR2 encoded by the germline V gene are SGHTA and FQGTGA. At one collaborating source in Seattle, patients were enrolled during active infection and were followed longitudinally through the course of disease. The collaborating institutions used their own protocols to collect whole blood in K2EDTA tubes. For TCRbeta analysis, collaborators shipped samples in one of three forms: frozen whole blood, isolated PBMCs, or DNA extracted from either of those sample types.

The chain is assembled from TRBV7-3 and TRBJ2-1; 10 of the junction bases match TRBD2. The sequenced sample consisted of peripheral blood. The clonotype originates from a woman younger than 45 with COVID-19, enrolled during active disease. CDR3 reads: CASSLWPSGGPNSYNEQFF. At the DNA level, the sequence is TGTGCCAGCAGCTTATGGCCTAGCGGGGGACCGAACTCCTACAATGAGCAGTTCTTC.